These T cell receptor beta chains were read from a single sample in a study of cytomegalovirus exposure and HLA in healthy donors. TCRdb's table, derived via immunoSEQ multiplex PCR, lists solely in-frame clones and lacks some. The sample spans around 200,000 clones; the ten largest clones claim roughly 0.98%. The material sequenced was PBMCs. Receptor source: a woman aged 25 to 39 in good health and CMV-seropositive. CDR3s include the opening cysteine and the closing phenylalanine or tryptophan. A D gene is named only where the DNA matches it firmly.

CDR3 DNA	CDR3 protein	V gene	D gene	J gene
TGTGCCAGCAGCCAATTAAGCGGGAGAGCAGACGAGCAGTACTTC	CASSQLSGRADEQYF	TRBV16	TRBD2	TRBJ2-7
TGCAGCGTCGCGACAGGGGAAGGCTACACCTTC	CSVATGEGYTF	TRBV29-1	TRBD1	TRBJ1-2
TGTGCCATCAGATCTAACAGCACAGATACGCAGTATTTT	CAIRSNSTDTQYF	TRBV10-3	NA	TRBJ2-3
TGCGCCAGCAGCTGGAGTGGGACAGGGATGGATGAGCAGTTCTTC	CASSWSGTGMDEQFF	TRBV5-1	TRBD1	TRBJ2-1
TGTGCCAGCAACTCGGGGAAGACCCAGTACTTC	CASNSGKTQYF	TRBV6-5	NA	TRBJ2-5
TGTGCCAGCAGCCCCCGGGCACTAGGAGAGACCCAGTACTTC	CASSPRALGETQYF	TRBV7-6	NA	TRBJ2-5
TGTGCCAGCAGCCCCATCCACCCGGGAATGCGGGTTGAGCAGTTCTTC	CASSPIHPGMRVEQFF	TRBV27	NA	TRBJ2-1
TGTGCCAGCAGCTGGGACAGGACTTCCAGCTCTGGAAACACCATATATTTT	CASSWDRTSSSGNTIYF	TRBV7-8	TRBD1	TRBJ1-3
TGTGCCAGCGGGGGACTAGCGGGAGGAGAGACCCAGTACTTC	CASGGLAGGETQYF	TRBV6-1	TRBD2	TRBJ2-5
TGCGCCAGCAGCGGCCAGGGGGCAGGGTACGATGAGCAGTTCTTC	CASSGQGAGYDEQFF	TRBV5-1	TRBD1	TRBJ2-1
TGCGCCAGCAGCCGCGGACAGACCTACGAGCAGTACTTC	CASSRGQTYEQYF	TRBV4-3	NA	TRBJ2-7
TGTGCCAGCAGTATCTACCGGGACAGGGGAAATGAAAAACTGTTTTTT	CASSIYRDRGNEKLFF	TRBV28	TRBD1	TRBJ1-4
TGCGCCAGCAGCTCCAATCTAGCGGGAGGATACAATGAGCAGTTCTTC	CASSSNLAGGYNEQFF	TRBV5-1	TRBD2	TRBJ2-1
TGTGCCAGCACCAAACGAGAACTGGTCAACTATGGCTACACCTTC	CASTKRELVNYGYTF	TRBV27	NA	TRBJ1-2
TGTGCCAGCAGCGCTGCACTTGGGACAGGGGTTGGGAATGAGCAGTTCTTC	CASSAALGTGVGNEQFF	TRBV7-9	TRBD1	TRBJ2-1
TGTGCCAGCACCTTAACAGGGGCTGGAAACACCATATATTTT	CASTLTGAGNTIYF	TRBV7-9	TRBD1	TRBJ1-3
TGTGCCAGCAGTAACGAGAGACTAGCGGGAGAGTACGAGCAGTACTTC	CASSNERLAGEYEQYF	TRBV27	TRBD2	TRBJ2-7
TGTGCCAGCCCCGGGGGCTACGAGCAGTACTTC	CASPGGYEQYF	TRBV2	NA	TRBJ2-7
TGTGCCAGCAGCCCTATGGGGACAGGATCTGGAAACACCATATATTTT	CASSPMGTGSGNTIYF	TRBV7-2	TRBD1	TRBJ1-3
TGTGCCAGCAGTGGGACACAGGGGAGCTCCTACAATGAGCAGTTCTTC	CASSGTQGSSYNEQFF	TRBV2	TRBD1	TRBJ2-1
TGTGCCAGCAGTTTATCTGGACTAGCGGGAAGGTACGAGCAGTACTTC	CASSLSGLAGRYEQYF	TRBV27	TRBD2	TRBJ2-7
TGTGCCAGCAGCGTAGATACAGGGGGCGGGTATGGCTACACCTTC	CASSVDTGGGYGYTF	TRBV5-5	TRBD1	TRBJ1-2
TGCGCCAGCAGCTCCACAGATTTTGCCCCAGGGACCCAGTACTTC	CASSSTDFAPGTQYF	TRBV5-1	NA	TRBJ2-5
TGTGCCAGCACAGACTACGATGGCTACACCTTC	CASTDYDGYTF	TRBV2	NA	TRBJ1-2
TGCGCCAGCAGCCAAGATCGACTGACTGGAGAAAAACTGTTTTTT	CASSQDRLTGEKLFF	TRBV4-3	NA	TRBJ1-4
TGTGCCAGCAGTGATAGGACAGACCAAGAGACCCAGTACTTC	CASSDRTDQETQYF	TRBV2	NA	TRBJ2-5
TGCGCCAGCAGGGACACCGGGACTTCACAAGAGACCCAGTACTTC	CASRDTGTSQETQYF	TRBV5-1	NA	TRBJ2-5
TGTGCCAGCTCACCTCTGGGACAGGGCCAAGTCGGAAACACCATATATTTT	CASSPLGQGQVGNTIYF	TRBV18	TRBD1	TRBJ1-3
TGTGCCAGCAGCCCGCGGGGGGGCCCCAATCAGCCCCAGCATTTT	CASSPRGGPNQPQHF	TRBV6-5	NA	TRBJ1-5
TGTGCCAGCAGTTCCTTGGACAGGGAGGCTGAAGCTTTCTTT	CASSSLDREAEAFF	TRBV27	TRBD1	TRBJ1-1
TGTGCCAGCCGGCCCAGGGTCCGACCCGCGGAGGGGACAGATACGCAGTATTTT	CASRPRVRPAEGTDTQYF	TRBV28	NA	TRBJ2-3
TGCGCCAGCAGCTTGGGCACCGGAGGCATTTTTTGGGGCTACACCTTC	CASSLGTGGIFWGYTF	TRBV5-1	NA	TRBJ1-2
TGTGCCAGCAGCGTCCAAGGGGCTTCTAGCACAGATACGCAGTATTTT	CASSVQGASSTDTQYF	TRBV9	NA	TRBJ2-3
TGTGCCAGCAGTTTCGGGGGGCGGGATGAAAAACTGTTTTTT	CASSFGGRDEKLFF	TRBV28	NA	TRBJ1-4
TGTGCCAGCACCACAGCGGGAGACACCTACGAGCAGTACTTC	CASTTAGDTYEQYF	TRBV28	TRBD2	TRBJ2-7
TGTGCCAGCAGTTCCGGGACTAGCGGGGGGCTCGCCTACGAGCAGTACTTC	CASSSGTSGGLAYEQYF	TRBV5-4	TRBD2	TRBJ2-7
TGCGCCAGCAGCCAGACATTGGGGGCGAAGGGTTTAGGCCAGCCCCAGCATTTT	CASSQTLGAKGLGQPQHF	TRBV4-1	NA	TRBJ1-5
TGTGCCAGCACAACTCCAACAGCCTACGAGCAGTACTTC	CASTTPTAYEQYF	TRBV28	NA	TRBJ2-7
TGTGCCAGTAAGAGACAGGGGGATAATGAAAAACTGTTTTTT	CASKRQGDNEKLFF	TRBV2	TRBD1	TRBJ1-4
TGCGCCAGCAGCCACCCGTTGGGGACAGGAAACTATGGCTACACCTTC	CASSHPLGTGNYGYTF	TRBV4-1	TRBD1	TRBJ1-2
TGTGCCAGCAGTAAAATGGACAGGAACTATGGCTACACCTTC	CASSKMDRNYGYTF	TRBV2	TRBD1	TRBJ1-2
TGTGCCAGCAGCTTTGACATCTACGAGCAGTACTTC	CASSFDIYEQYF	TRBV7-9	NA	TRBJ2-7
TGTGCCAGCTCAGCCTTCGAAACAGGGTGGGGACTGTTTTTT	CASSAFETGWGLFF	TRBV18	NA	TRBJ1-4
TGTGCCAGCAGCGAGTCCTGGGACAGCCGTACGCAGTATTTT	CASSESWDSRTQYF	TRBV9	TRBD1	TRBJ2-3
TGTGCCAGTAGTCCTTCTCGGGGCGGGAGCTCCTACAATGAGCAGTTCTTC	CASSPSRGGSSYNEQFF	TRBV19	TRBD2	TRBJ2-1
TGTGCCAGCAGTTACGCGTCCTTTAGCAATCAGCCCCAGCATTTT	CASSYASFSNQPQHF	TRBV6-5	NA	TRBJ1-5
TGCGCCAGCAGTGCGGGACTCTCCTATAATTCACCCCTCCACTTT	CASSAGLSYNSPLHF	TRBV10-1	NA	TRBJ1-6
TGTGCCAGCAGTGTACAGATACTTTACAATGAGCAGTTCTTC	CASSVQILYNEQFF	TRBV6-5	NA	TRBJ2-1
TGTGCCATCACCGGCAGGGACACTGAAGCTTTCTTT	CAITGRDTEAFF	TRBV10-3	NA	TRBJ1-1
TGTGCCAGCAGCTTAGCCTCCGGGACTAGCGACCTAACTCAGTTCTTC	CASSLASGTSDLTQFF	TRBV11-2	TRBD2	TRBJ2-1